This TCR beta chain was captured in a study of T cell responses to AZD1222 COVID-19 vaccine. General study findings and limits: No day 14 peak samples; only post-peak repertoires were characterized. The donors showed a predominance of white British ancestry and of females, with possible underestimation of clonal diversity.

Clones were read by immunoSEQ multiplex PCR, and TCRdb kept only the in-frame ones, dropping some. The sample shows around 180,000 clones, approximately 92% of them seen only once. Of note for this clone: Its target is unknown.

Here the sequenced sample was peripheral blood, taken on day 0 of AZD1222 vaccination. The sequence derives from an adult in good health.

CDR3 sequence reads: CASSPSGLPTYEQYF. The CDR3 nucleotides are TGTGCCAGCAGTCCTTCGGGACTCCCCACCTACGAGCAGTACTTC. The chain is built from TRBV27 and TRBJ2-7, with D perhaps TRBD2 (6 bases). CDR1 MNHEY and CDR2 SMNVEV come from the germline V gene (reference sequence). The CDR3 is 15 residues long. V was cut by 5 bases and J by 2 bases, with 16 bases left in between.